This entry concerns a single T cell receptor (beta chain). The sample belongs to a study of blood T cell repertoires in COVID-19. Across the whole study: Acute and convalescent COVID-19 specimens originated in the United States, Italy and Spain. T cells, B-cell-depleted T cells, or PBMCs supplied cDNA or gDNA.

Source study methods: Nucleated cell number was recorded as an estimate derived from reference gene primer amplification. Some clones are missing from TCRdb's copy, which holds only in-frame ones; the method was immunoSEQ multiplex PCR. V, J and clone size are taken as reported in that table, and D and trimming were inferred from the DNA itself. Of 50,000 or so clones listed, 85% to 90% were seen once; the top ten hold over 25%. Germline assignment: CDR1 SGHVS and CDR2 FQNEAQ. Trimming took 3 bases from V and 4 from J; bases not matched to a gene: 4. The CDR3 spans 15 residues. The sample was peripheral blood. V and J are TRBV7-8 and TRBJ2-3; TRBD2 matches 10 bases. The sequence derives from a human donor in a cohort sampled during active COVID-19. DNA of the CDR3: TGTGCCAGCAGCTTGAGCGGGGGGGCGGCAGATACGCAGTATTTT. It specifies CASSLSGGAADTQYF.